Described below is a single T cell receptor beta chain sequence and its context. This sample was included in a study of blood T cell repertoires in COVID-19. Data came from immunoSEQ multiplex PCR; TCRdb stores just in-frame clones and leaves some out. Counted here are more than 200,000 clones, 81% occurring once; the ten biggest clones make up about 8%. Per the germline V gene, CDR1 is SNHLY and CDR2 is FYNNEI. The CDR3 length is 17 residues. The V end lost 1 base, the J end lost 5 bases, and 18 bases lay between the germline ends. Sample: peripheral blood. The chain links TRBV2 to TRBJ1-5, with D possibly being TRBD1 (6 bases). The receptor was derived from a woman aged 80 or older with acute or convalescent COVID-19. CDR3: CASSEDQGRGVDQPQHF. CDR3 in DNA: TGTGCCAGCAGTGAAGACCAGGGCAGGGGAGTGGATCAGCCCCAGCATTTT.